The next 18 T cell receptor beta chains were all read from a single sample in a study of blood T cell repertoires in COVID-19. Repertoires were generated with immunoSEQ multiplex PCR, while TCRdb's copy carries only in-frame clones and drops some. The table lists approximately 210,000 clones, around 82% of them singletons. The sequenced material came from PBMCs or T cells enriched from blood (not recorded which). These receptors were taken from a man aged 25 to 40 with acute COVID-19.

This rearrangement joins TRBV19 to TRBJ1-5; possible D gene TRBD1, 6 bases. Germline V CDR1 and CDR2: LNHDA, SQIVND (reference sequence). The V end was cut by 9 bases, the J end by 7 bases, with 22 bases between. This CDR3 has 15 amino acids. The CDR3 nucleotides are TGTGCCAGCGCACAAATGACAGGTTTCGGACAGCCCCAGCATTTT. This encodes CASAQMTGFGQPQHF.

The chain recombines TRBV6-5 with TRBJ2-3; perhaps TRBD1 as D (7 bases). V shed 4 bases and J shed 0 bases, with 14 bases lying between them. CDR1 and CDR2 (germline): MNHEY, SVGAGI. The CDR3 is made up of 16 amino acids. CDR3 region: CASSSRGDPSTDTQYF. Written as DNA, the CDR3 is TGTGCCAGCAGTTCCAGGGGGGACCCTAGCACAGATACGCAGTATTTT.

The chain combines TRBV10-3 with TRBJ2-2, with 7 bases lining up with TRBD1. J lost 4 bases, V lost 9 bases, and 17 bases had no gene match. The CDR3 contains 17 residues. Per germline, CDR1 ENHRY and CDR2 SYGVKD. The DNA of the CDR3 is TGTGCCATACAGGGGAGAGGCCCCAGCGACGGCACCGGGGAGCTGTTTTTT. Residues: CAIQGRGPSDGTGELFF.

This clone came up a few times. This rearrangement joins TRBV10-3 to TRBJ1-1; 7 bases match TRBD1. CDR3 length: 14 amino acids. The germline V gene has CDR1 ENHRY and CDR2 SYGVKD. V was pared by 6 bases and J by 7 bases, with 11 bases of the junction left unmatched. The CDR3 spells CAIRVGEGADEAFF. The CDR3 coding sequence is TGTGCCATCAGAGTTGGAGAGGGGGCGGATGAAGCTTTCTTT.

This CDR3 reads CASSPLASAYEQYF. DNA of the CDR3: TGTGCCAGCTCACCGCTAGCCTCAGCCTACGAGCAGTACTTC. The V and J genes are TRBV18 and TRBJ2-7, with D perhaps matching TRBD2 (5 bases). CDR1 and CDR2 from the germline V gene are KGHSH and LQKENI. The CDR3 is made up of 14 amino acids. Trimming shortened V by 3 bases and J by 2 bases, and 11 bases separated the two germline ends.

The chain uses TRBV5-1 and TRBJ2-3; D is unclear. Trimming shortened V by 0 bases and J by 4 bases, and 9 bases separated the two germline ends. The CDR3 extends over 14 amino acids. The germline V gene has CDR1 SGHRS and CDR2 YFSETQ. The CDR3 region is CASSLDSNPDTQYF. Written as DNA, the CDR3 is TGCGCCAGCAGCTTGGACTCGAACCCAGATACGCAGTATTTT.

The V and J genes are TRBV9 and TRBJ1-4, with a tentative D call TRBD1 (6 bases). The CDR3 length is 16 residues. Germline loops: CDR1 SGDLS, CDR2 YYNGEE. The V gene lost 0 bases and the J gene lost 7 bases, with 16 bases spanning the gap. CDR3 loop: CASSVAAGAHGEKLFF. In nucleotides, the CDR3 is TGTGCCAGCAGCGTAGCTGCGGGGGCTCATGGTGAAAAACTGTTTTTT.

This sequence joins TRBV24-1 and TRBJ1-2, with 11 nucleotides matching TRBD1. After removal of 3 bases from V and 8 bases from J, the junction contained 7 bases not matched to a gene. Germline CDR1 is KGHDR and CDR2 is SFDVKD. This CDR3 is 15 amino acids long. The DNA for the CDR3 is TGTGCCACCAGTGATACAGGACAGGGGGCGCGGGGCTACACCTTC. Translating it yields CATSDTGQGARGYTF.

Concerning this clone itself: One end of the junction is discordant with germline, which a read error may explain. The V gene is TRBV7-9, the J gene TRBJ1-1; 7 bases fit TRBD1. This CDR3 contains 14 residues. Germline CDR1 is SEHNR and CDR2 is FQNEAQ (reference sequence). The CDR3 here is CASSLGQANTEAFF. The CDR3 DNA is TGTGCCAGCAGTTTAGGACAGGCGAACACTGAAGCTTTCTTT.

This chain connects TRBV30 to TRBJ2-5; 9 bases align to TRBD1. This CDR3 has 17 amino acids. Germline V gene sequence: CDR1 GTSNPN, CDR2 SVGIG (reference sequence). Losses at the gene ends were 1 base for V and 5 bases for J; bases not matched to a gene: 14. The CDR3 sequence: CAWSEFGQGLRSETQYF. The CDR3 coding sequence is TGTGCCTGGAGTGAGTTCGGACAGGGGCTCAGGTCGGAGACCCAGTACTTC.

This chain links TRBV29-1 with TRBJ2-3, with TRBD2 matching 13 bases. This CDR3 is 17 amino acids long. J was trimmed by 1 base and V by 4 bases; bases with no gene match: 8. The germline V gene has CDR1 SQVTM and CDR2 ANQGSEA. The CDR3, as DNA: TGCAGCGTTGCCGGAACTAGCGGGGGGGGCGGCACAGATACGCAGTATTTT. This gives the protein CSVAGTSGGGGTDTQYF.

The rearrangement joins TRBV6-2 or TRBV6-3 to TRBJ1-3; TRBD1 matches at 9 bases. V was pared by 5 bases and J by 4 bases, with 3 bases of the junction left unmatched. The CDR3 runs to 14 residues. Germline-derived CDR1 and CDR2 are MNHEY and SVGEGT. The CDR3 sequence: CASSRGTGGNTIYF. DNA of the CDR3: TGTGCCAGCAGTCGAGGGACAGGGGGAAACACCATATATTTT.

CDR3 coding DNA: TGTGCCAGCAGCGCGGTAGGGGGGGATACCGGGGAGCTGTTTTTT. This gives the protein CASSAVGGDTGELFF. This rearrangement joins TRBV7-6 to TRBJ2-2; TRBD2 is a possible D gene (7 bases). The CDR3 is made up of 15 amino acids. Trimming removed 5 bases at V and 5 bases at J, with 15 bases between. The germline gives CDR1 SGHVS, CDR2 FNYEAQ.

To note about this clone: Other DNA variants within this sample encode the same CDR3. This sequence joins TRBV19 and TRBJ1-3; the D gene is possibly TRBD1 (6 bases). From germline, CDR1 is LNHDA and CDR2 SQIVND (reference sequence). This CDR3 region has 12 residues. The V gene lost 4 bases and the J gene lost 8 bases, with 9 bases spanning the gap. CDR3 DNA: TGTGCCAGTAGTACACAGGGTTACACCATATATTTT. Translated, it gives CASSTQGYTIYF.

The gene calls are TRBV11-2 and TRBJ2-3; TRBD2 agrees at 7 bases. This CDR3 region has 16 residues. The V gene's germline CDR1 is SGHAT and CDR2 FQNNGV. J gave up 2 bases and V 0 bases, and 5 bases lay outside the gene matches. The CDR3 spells CASSLDSSGSTDTQYF. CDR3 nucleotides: TGTGCCAGCAGCTTAGATAGTAGCGGGTCCACAGATACGCAGTATTTT. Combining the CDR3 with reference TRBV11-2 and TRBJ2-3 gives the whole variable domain EAGVAQSPRYKIIEKRQSVAFWCNPISGHATLYWYQQILGQGPKLLIQFQNNGVVDDSQLPKDRFSAERLKGVDSTLKIQPAKLEDSAVYLCASSLDSSGSTDTQYFGPGTRLTVL.

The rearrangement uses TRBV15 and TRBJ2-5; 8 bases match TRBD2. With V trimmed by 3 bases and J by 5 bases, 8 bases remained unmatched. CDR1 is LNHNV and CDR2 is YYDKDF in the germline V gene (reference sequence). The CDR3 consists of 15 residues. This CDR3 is CATSRALGGGETQYF. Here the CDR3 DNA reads TGTGCCACCAGCAGGGCTCTCGGCGGGGGGGAGACCCAGTACTTC.

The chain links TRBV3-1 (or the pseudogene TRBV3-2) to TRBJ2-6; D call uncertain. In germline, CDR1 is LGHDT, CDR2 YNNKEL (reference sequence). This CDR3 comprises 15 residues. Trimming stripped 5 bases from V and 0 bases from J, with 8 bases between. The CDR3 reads CASSTTSSGANVLTF. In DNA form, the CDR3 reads TGTGCCAGCAGCACAACGTCCTCTGGGGCCAACGTCCTGACTTTC.

As DNA, the CDR3 is TGTGCCAGCTCACCCGGGACAGGGAACTATGGCTACACCTTC. Its translation is CASSPGTGNYGYTF. This rearrangement joins TRBV18 to TRBJ1-2, with 9 bases aligning to TRBD1. CDR1 and CDR2 from the germline V gene are KGHSH and LQKENI. J gave up 2 bases and V 3 bases, and 1 base lay outside the gene matches. The CDR3 extends over 14 amino acids. Combining the CDR3 with reference TRBV18 and TRBJ1-2 gives the whole variable domain NAGVMQNPRHLVRRRGQEARLRCSPMKGHSHVYWYRQLPEEGLKFMVYLQKENIIDESGMPKERFSAEFPKEGPSILRIQQVVRGDSAAYFCASSPGTGNYGYTFGSGTRLTVV.